A single sample is the source of the 9 T cell receptor beta chains below, sequenced in a study of CD8+CD57+ T cells in acquired aplastic anemia. Genomic DNA provided the template from which TCR beta VDJ and CDR3 profiles were obtained. One entry per CDR3 protein results from TCRdb running MiXCR on the reads. Of roughly 130,000 distinct CDR3 sequences in the sample, around 50% were seen once. The material sequenced was sorted CD4+, CD8+, or CD8+CD57+ T cells (not recorded which) from PBMCs. Receptor source: a human donor in good health, serving as a control.

The chain joins TRBV5-1 to TRBJ2-7; 7 nucleotides line up with TRBD1. Germline CDR1 is SGHRS and CDR2 is YFSETQ. V dropped 0 bases and J dropped 0; count of bases not matched to a gene: 3. The CDR3 consists of 15 residues. The DNA of the CDR3 is TGCGCCAGCAGCTTGGATGACAGGGTCTCCTACGAGCAGTACTTC. Its protein is CASSLDDRVSYEQYF.

The rearrangement uses TRBV4-2 and TRBJ1-1, with 7 bases that match TRBD1. This CDR3 is 16 amino acids long. Germline V lookup: CDR1 LGHNA, CDR2 YNFKEQ. J was trimmed by 5 bases and V by 4 bases; bases with no gene match: 13. CDR3 loop: CASSPSVAGGQTEAFF. The CDR3 coding sequence is TGTGCCAGCAGCCCAAGCGTCGCAGGGGGGCAGACTGAAGCTTTCTTT.

This chain's CDR3 is CASRGQGSLYEQYF. CDR3 coding DNA: TGTGCCAGTAGAGGGCAGGGTAGTCTCTACGAGCAGTACTTC. The rearrangement uses TRBV19 and TRBJ2-7, with a possible D match to TRBD1 (5 bases). In germline, CDR1 is LNHDA, CDR2 SQIVND (reference sequence). The ends were cut back, 6 bases at V and 3 bases at J, with 15 bases in the middle. The CDR3 is made up of 14 amino acids.

Of note for this clonotype: A much larger clone lies a single base off, so this may be a read error. No conserved phenylalanine or tryptophan is present at the end of the CDR3, so a read error is the likely explanation. J is TRBJ1-1 and V is TRBV5-1, with a possible D match to TRBD1 (5 bases). Germline CDR1 SGHRS, CDR2 YFSETQ. Trimming took 4 bases from V and 1 from J, leaving 8 bases between them. The CDR3 length is 13 residues. CDR3 bases: TGCGCCAGCAGCAAGGGGACGAACACTGAAGCTTTCCTT. This gives the protein CASSKGTNTEAFL.

The table lists this clonotype with many counts. The chain links TRBV6-5 to TRBJ1-1, with 7 bases aligning to TRBD1. CDR1 is MNHEY and CDR2 is SVGAGI in the germline V gene. The CDR3 is made up of 14 amino acids. J lost 0 bases, V lost 5 bases, and 3 bases had no gene match. The CDR3, as DNA: TGTGCCAGCAGTCCGGGACAGTTGAACACTGAAGCTTTCTTT. It translates to CASSPGQLNTEAFF.

This chain connects TRBV5-1 to TRBJ2-7; D possibly corresponds to TRBD2 (5 bases). The length of the CDR3 is 14 residues. The V and J ends lost 3 bases and 2 bases respectively, with 12 bases between them. Germline V gives CDR1 SGHRS, CDR2 YFSETQ. The CDR3 loop reads CASSSHSGTYEQYF. The CDR3 region has the DNA TGCGCCAGCAGCTCGCATTCGGGGACCTACGAGCAGTACTTC.

In DNA, the CDR3 is TGCAGTGCTAGAGGCACCGGGCCTAGCGGCCAAGAGACCCAGTACTTC. The encoded protein is CSARGTGPSGQETQYF. The chain couples TRBV20-1 to TRBJ2-5; 7 nucleotides align to TRBD2. V lost 1 base to trimming and J lost 1 base; unmatched junction nucleotides: 9. Per the germline V gene, CDR1 is DFQATT and CDR2 is SNEGSKA (reference sequence). This CDR3 comprises 16 residues.

This CDR3 reads CASRQNPESVRKFGANVLTF. The DNA for the CDR3 is TGTGCCAGCAGGCAAAATCCCGAATCGGTCAGGAAGTTTGGGGCCAACGTCCTGACTTTC. The chain has TRBV12-3 or TRBV12-4 and TRBJ2-6, with D unresolved. The CDR3 covers 20 residues. Trimming removed 6 bases from V and 3 bases from J, with 27 bases in between.

In this sample, this clonotype turned up many times. V gene TRBV10-3 combines with J gene TRBJ1-4; D may be TRBD1 (5 bases). Trimming removed 0 bases from V and 8 bases from J, with 7 bases in between. The CDR3 is 13 amino acids. The germline CDR1 and CDR2 sequences are ENHRY and SYGVKD. The CDR3 DNA reads as TGTGCCATCAGTGAGTCAGCAGGGGAAAAACTGTTTTTT. Translated: CAISESAGEKLFF.